This T cell receptor (beta chain) was captured by sequencing in a study of a mutant IDH1 vaccine in newly diagnosed glioma. Described time point: baseline, week 1 (first vaccination visit). This sample's treatment: pre-vaccination baseline after standard-of-care therapy. The data were produced by immunoSEQ multiplex PCR, yet TCRdb's version contains in-frame clones alone and is incomplete. The sample contains tens of thousands of clones, about 90% of which appear only once. This CDR3 has 14 residues. The V and J ends lost 4 bases and 3 bases respectively, with 13 bases between them. Germline CDR1 MDHEN, CDR2 SYDVKM.

This chain links TRBV28 with TRBJ2-7, with D maybe TRBD2 (5 bases). This sequence was found in a man in his forties or fifties with glioma. The sequences come from PBMCs, collected from a glioma patient treated with radiotherapy, temozolomide or both. CDR3 sequence reads: CASSSTRGDYEQYF. The DNA of the CDR3 is TGTGCCAGCAGTTCCACCCGGGGTGACTACGAGCAGTACTTC.